These T cell receptor beta chains were read from a single sample in a study of blood T cell repertoires in COVID-19. TCRdb's table, derived via immunoSEQ multiplex PCR, lists solely in-frame clones and lacks some. This sample has some 270,000 clones, with around nine tenths found just once. Sample: peripheral blood. The receptor set was obtained from a man aged 35 to 55 with active or convalescent COVID-19. The CDR3 runs from the conserved cysteine through the conserved F or W. A D gene is named only where the DNA matches it firmly. Size is stated for part of the rows, as once, few or many counts, or as a class when the clone is expanded.

V: TRBV30; J: TRBJ2-1; size: -; D: TRBD2; DNA: TGTGCCTGGAGTGTACCGGGACTAGCTATCAATGAGCAGTTCTTC; CDR3: CAWSVPGLAINEQFF
V: TRBV28; J: TRBJ2-1; size: -; D: TRBD2; DNA: TGTGCCAGCAGCCTAGAGCGGGGCTCCTACAATGAGCAGTTCTTC; CDR3: CASSLERGSYNEQFF
V: TRBV5-4; J: TRBJ2-1; size: -; D: -; DNA: TGTGCCAGCAGCGGGGGACTCTTTAGCTCCTACAATGAGCAGTTCTTC; CDR3: CASSGGLFSSYNEQFF
V: TRBV5-4; J: TRBJ2-3; size: -; D: TRBD1; DNA: TGTGCCAGCAGCTCCGGGACAGGGGGTCGGGATACGCAGTATTTT; CDR3: CASSSGTGGRDTQYF
V: TRBV21-1; J: TRBJ1-1; size: -; D: -; DNA: TGTGCCAGCAGCCCCCGAGGAGGGCTGAACACTGAAGCTTTCTTT; CDR3: CASSPRGGLNTEAFF
V: TRBV19; J: TRBJ1-4; size: -; D: -; DNA: TGTGCCAGTAGTCTCGACCGACAAGGTTTCGGTCTTCCTAATGAAAAACTGTTTTTT; CDR3: CASSLDRQGFGLPNEKLFF
V: TRBV28; J: TRBJ2-2; size: -; D: TRBD1; DNA: TGTGCCAGCAGACCCCCCACAGGGGACACCGGGGAGCTGTTTTTT; CDR3: CASRPPTGDTGELFF
V: TRBV28; J: TRBJ1-1; size: once; D: -; DNA: TGTGCCAGCAGCCTTCCAGGGATGAACACTGAAGCTTTCTTT; CDR3: CASSLPGMNTEAFF
V: TRBV29-1; J: TRBJ1-2; size: -; D: TRBD1; DNA: TGCAGCGTCCCTGACCGAGGGGGCGGCTATGGCTACACCTTC; CDR3: CSVPDRGGGYGYTF
V: TRBV30; J: TRBJ1-5; size: -; D: TRBD1; DNA: TGTGCCTGGAGTGGGACAGGGAATCAGCCCCAGCATTTT; CDR3: CAWSGTGNQPQHF
V: TRBV7-3; J: TRBJ2-3; size: once; D: -; DNA: TGTGCCAGCAGCTACCTATCCACAGATACGCAGTATTTT; CDR3: CASSYLSTDTQYF
V: TRBV4-1; J: TRBJ1-2; size: -; D: TRBD1; DNA: TGCGCCAGCAGCCCCGGGACAGGCAAGGGGTATGGCTACACCTTC; CDR3: CASSPGTGKGYGYTF
V: TRBV7-9; J: TRBJ1-5; size: -; D: TRBD1; DNA: TGTGCCAGCAGCTTAGCGGACAGGGCGGGACAGCCCCAGCATTTT; CDR3: CASSLADRAGQPQHF
V: TRBV6-5; J: TRBJ1-5; size: -; D: -; DNA: TGTGCCAGCAGCGACGGGGGCAATCAGCCCCAGCATTTT; CDR3: CASSDGGNQPQHF
V: TRBV4-2; J: TRBJ2-1; size: -; D: -; DNA: TGTGCCAGCAGCCAAGATAATACAGTCTACAATGAGCAGTTCTTC; CDR3: CASSQDNTVYNEQFF
V: TRBV5-1; J: TRBJ2-1; size: -; D: -; DNA: TGCGCCAGCAGCTTGGCCGGTCTGGCGGGGGCCCTGCGATCCCATGAGCAGTTCTTC; CDR3: CASSLAGLAGALRSHEQFF
V: TRBV7-9; J: TRBJ1-4; size: -; D: TRBD1; DNA: TGTGCCAGCAGCTTAGATAGAACAGGGGGTGAAAAACTGTTTTTT; CDR3: CASSLDRTGGEKLFF
V: TRBV2; J: TRBJ2-4; size: -; D: -; DNA: TGTGCCAGCAGTGATGAGGCGCGGGTAACCGACTTC; CDR3: CASSDEARVTDF
V: TRBV5-1; J: TRBJ1-2; size: -; D: -; DNA: TGCGCCAGCAGCTTGGAGGTAGGGGTCGACGGCTACACCTTC; CDR3: CASSLEVGVDGYTF
V: TRBV6-5; J: TRBJ1-4; size: -; D: -; DNA: TGTGCCAGCAGTTACGTAGGGAGTCGGAATGAAAAACTGTTTTTT; CDR3: CASSYVGSRNEKLFF
V: TRBV30; J: TRBJ1-5; size: -; D: -; DNA: TGTGCCTGGACCTCAACAGGGTCATCGCCCCAGCATTTT; CDR3: CAWTSTGSSPQHF
V: TRBV20-1; J: TRBJ1-3; size: -; D: -; DNA: TGCAGTGCTACAACTGGAAACACCATATATTTT; CDR3: CSATTGNTIYF
V: TRBV30; J: TRBJ1-5; size: once; D: -; DNA: TGTGCCTGGAGTAAACATAGCAATCAGCCCCAGCATTTT; CDR3: CAWSKHSNQPQHF
V: TRBV3-1/TRBV3-2; J: TRBJ1-5; size: -; D: -; DNA: TGTGCCAGCAGCGGGAGATTAGAGGGAAGCAATCAGCCCCAGCATTTT; CDR3: CASSGRLEGSNQPQHF
V: TRBV5-6; J: TRBJ1-4; size: -; D: -; DNA: TGTGCCAGCAGCTTTTTTTCCCAGGGGTTAACTAATGAAAAACTGTTTTTT; CDR3: CASSFFSQGLTNEKLFF
V: TRBV4-2; J: TRBJ2-3; size: -; D: TRBD2; DNA: TGTGCCAGCAGCCAAAGGGGACTAGCGGCTAGCACAGATACGCAGTATTTT; CDR3: CASSQRGLAASTDTQYF
V: TRBV24-1; J: TRBJ1-5; size: -; D: -; DNA: TGTGCCACCAGTGATTTGGTGTCAGACAATCAGCCCCAGCATTTT; CDR3: CATSDLVSDNQPQHF
V: TRBV6-5; J: TRBJ1-2; size: once; D: TRBD1; DNA: TGTGCCAGCAGGGTCGCCGACAGGGGCCACTATGGCTACACCTTC; CDR3: CASRVADRGHYGYTF
V: TRBV5-1; J: TRBJ2-2; size: -; D: TRBD2; DNA: TGCGCCAGCAGCGCGGAGCGGGGCATCGGGGAGCTGTTTTTT; CDR3: CASSAERGIGELFF
V: TRBV10-3; J: TRBJ2-3; size: -; D: TRBD2; DNA: TGTGCCATCAGGTCGGGGGGATCTAGCACAGATACGCAGTATTTT; CDR3: CAIRSGGSSTDTQYF
V: TRBV5-5; J: TRBJ2-7; size: few; D: TRBD1; DNA: TGTGCCAGCAGCTTGGCCCCACAGGGGGCCCAATACGAGCAGTACTTC; CDR3: CASSLAPQGAQYEQYF
V: TRBV28; J: TRBJ2-3; size: -; D: TRBD2; DNA: TGTGCCAGCAGCCTTACTAGCGGGGGGCCCCGCGGCACAGATACGCAGTATTTT; CDR3: CASSLTSGGPRGTDTQYF
V: TRBV5-1; J: TRBJ2-1; size: once; D: TRBD2; DNA: TGCGCCAGCAGACCCGGACTAGCGGGGTACTACAATGAGCAGTTCTTC; CDR3: CASRPGLAGYYNEQFF
V: TRBV7-9; J: TRBJ2-1; size: -; D: TRBD1; DNA: TGTGCCAGCAGCCCCAGGGGGTTTTCGGATGAGCAGTTCTTC; CDR3: CASSPRGFSDEQFF
V: TRBV14; J: TRBJ2-7; size: -; D: TRBD1; DNA: TGTGCCAGCAGCCTAAAACAGGGGCTCTACGAGCAGTACTTC; CDR3: CASSLKQGLYEQYF
V: TRBV24-1; J: TRBJ2-1; size: -; D: -; DNA: TGTGCCACCAGTGATTTAAGAGCGGGTAACAATGAGCAGTTCTTC; CDR3: CATSDLRAGNNEQFF
V: TRBV10-1; J: TRBJ2-3; size: -; D: TRBD2; DNA: TGCGCCAGCAGCCTATGGACTAGTCGGACTGTAGATACGCAGTATTTT; CDR3: CASSLWTSRTVDTQYF
V: TRBV3-1/TRBV3-2; J: TRBJ2-1; size: -; D: -; DNA: TGTGCCAGCAGCCAGGAGAATGAGCAGTTCTTC; CDR3: CASSQENEQFF
V: TRBV7-9; J: TRBJ1-1; size: -; D: TRBD1; DNA: TGTGCCAGCAGCTTAATCGGACAGGGGGGGAACACTGAAGCTTTCTTT; CDR3: CASSLIGQGGNTEAFF
V: TRBV4-1; J: TRBJ1-4; size: -; D: -; DNA: TGCGCCAGCAGCCAAGACCTTCTCCAGATCCTTAATGAAAAACTGTTTTTT; CDR3: CASSQDLLQILNEKLFF
V: TRBV7-9; J: TRBJ1-5; size: -; D: -; DNA: TGTGCCAGCGGCCTCAATCAGCCCCAGCATTTT; CDR3: CASGLNQPQHF
V: TRBV6-5; J: TRBJ2-1; size: -; D: -; DNA: TGTGCCAGCAAAGAGGTACATGAGCAGTTCTTC; CDR3: CASKEVHEQFF
V: TRBV6-5; J: TRBJ2-2; size: few; D: -; DNA: TGTGCCAGCACCCGGACAGCGGACACCGGGGAGCTGTTTTTT; CDR3: CASTRTADTGELFF
V: TRBV5-3; J: TRBJ2-7; size: -; D: -; DNA: TGTGCCAGAAGCTCCGAGGGTTCGGGACAATGGGCCGAGCAGTACTTC; CDR3: CARSSEGSGQWAEQYF
V: TRBV29-1; J: TRBJ2-5; size: -; D: TRBD2; DNA: TGCAGCGTCCGACTAGCGGAGACCCAAGAGACCCAGTACTTC; CDR3: CSVRLAETQETQYF
V: TRBV5-1; J: TRBJ1-5; size: few; D: -; DNA: TGCGCCAGCAGCTTGGGAGTAACTAACAATCAGCCCCAGCATTTT; CDR3: CASSLGVTNNQPQHF
V: TRBV3-1/TRBV3-2; J: TRBJ2-7; size: -; D: -; DNA: TGTGCCAGCAGCCAGGGAGACTCCCACTACGAGCAGTACTTC; CDR3: CASSQGDSHYEQYF
V: TRBV10-2; J: TRBJ2-7; size: -; D: TRBD2; DNA: TGCGCCAGCACCGCATCGACAGCGGGGGGCGAGCAGTACTTC; CDR3: CASTASTAGGEQYF
V: TRBV19; J: TRBJ2-4; size: -; D: TRBD1; DNA: TGTGCCAGTAGTTCGGGACAGAAAAACATTCAGTACTTC; CDR3: CASSSGQKNIQYF
V: TRBV28; J: TRBJ2-7; size: -; D: TRBD1; DNA: TGTGCCAGCAGTTCTCCCGGGACAGGGACCTACGAGCAGTACTTC; CDR3: CASSSPGTGTYEQYF
V: TRBV5-1; J: TRBJ2-2; size: -; D: TRBD2; DNA: TGCGCCAGCAGCCAAAGACTAGCACAAACCGGGGAGCTGTTTTTT; CDR3: CASSQRLAQTGELFF
V: TRBV7-9; J: TRBJ2-7; size: -; D: -; DNA: TGTGCCAGCAGCCCCGTCAGGACCTACGAGCAGTACTTC; CDR3: CASSPVRTYEQYF